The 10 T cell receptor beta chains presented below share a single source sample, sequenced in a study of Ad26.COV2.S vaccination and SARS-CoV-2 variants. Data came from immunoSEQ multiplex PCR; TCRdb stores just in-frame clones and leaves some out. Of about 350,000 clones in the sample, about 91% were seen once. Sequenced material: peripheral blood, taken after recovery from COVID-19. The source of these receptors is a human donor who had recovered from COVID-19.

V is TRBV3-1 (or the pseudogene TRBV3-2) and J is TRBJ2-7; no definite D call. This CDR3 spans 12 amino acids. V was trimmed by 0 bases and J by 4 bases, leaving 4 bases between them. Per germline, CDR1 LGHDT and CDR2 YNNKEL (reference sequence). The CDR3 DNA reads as TGTGCCAGCAGCCAAGACTTATACGAGCAGTACTTC. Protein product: CASSQDLYEQYF.

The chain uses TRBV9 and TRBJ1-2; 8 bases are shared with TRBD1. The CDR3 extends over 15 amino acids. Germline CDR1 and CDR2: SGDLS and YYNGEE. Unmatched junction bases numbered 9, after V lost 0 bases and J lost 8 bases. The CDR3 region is CASSVDPRQGKGYTF. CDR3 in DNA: TGTGCCAGCAGCGTAGACCCGCGACAGGGGAAAGGCTACACCTTC.

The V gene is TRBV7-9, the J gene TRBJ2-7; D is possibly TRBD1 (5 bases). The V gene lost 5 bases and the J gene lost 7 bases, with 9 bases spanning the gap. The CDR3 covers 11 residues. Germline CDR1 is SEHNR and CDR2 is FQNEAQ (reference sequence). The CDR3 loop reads CASSIQGEQYF. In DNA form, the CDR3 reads TGTGCCAGCAGCATCCAGGGAGAGCAGTACTTC.

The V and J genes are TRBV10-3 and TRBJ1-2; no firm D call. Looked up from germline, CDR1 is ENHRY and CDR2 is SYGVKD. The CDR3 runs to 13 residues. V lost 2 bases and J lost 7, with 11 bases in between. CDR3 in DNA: TGTGCCATCAGTGAGGGGCCCCAGTCTGGCTACACCTTC. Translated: CAISEGPQSGYTF.

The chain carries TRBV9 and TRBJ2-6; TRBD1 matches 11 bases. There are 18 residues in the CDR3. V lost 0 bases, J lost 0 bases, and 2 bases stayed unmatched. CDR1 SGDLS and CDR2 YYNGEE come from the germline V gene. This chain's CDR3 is CASSVVGTGGSGANVLTF. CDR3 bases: TGTGCCAGCAGCGTAGTTGGGACAGGGGGCTCTGGGGCCAACGTCCTGACTTTC.

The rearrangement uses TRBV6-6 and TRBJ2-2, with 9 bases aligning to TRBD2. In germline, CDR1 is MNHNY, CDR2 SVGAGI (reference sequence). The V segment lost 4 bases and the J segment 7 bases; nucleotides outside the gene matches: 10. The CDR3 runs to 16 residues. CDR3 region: CASSSPSGVRGGELFF. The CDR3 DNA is TGTGCCAGCAGTTCCCCTAGCGGGGTACGGGGCGGGGAGCTGTTTTTT.

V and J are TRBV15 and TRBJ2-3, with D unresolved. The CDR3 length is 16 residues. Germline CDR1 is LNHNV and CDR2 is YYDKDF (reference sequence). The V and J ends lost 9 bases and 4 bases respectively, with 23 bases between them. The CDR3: CATGDSHLAWPDTQYF. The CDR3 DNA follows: TGTGCCACGGGTGATAGTCATTTGGCCTGGCCAGATACGCAGTATTTT.

CDR3 loop: CASSLRGGQISYEQYF. CDR3 DNA: TGTGCCAGCAGCTTACGGGGGGGCCAAATTTCCTACGAGCAGTACTTC. This chain joins TRBV5-6 and TRBJ2-7; the match to TRBD2 covers 8 bases. CDR1 is SGHDT and CDR2 is YYEEEE in the germline V gene. Trimming took 2 bases from V and 1 from J; bases not matched to a gene: 8. The length of the CDR3 is 16 residues. Using reference TRBV5-6 and TRBJ2-7 for the parts outside the CDR3, the full variable domain is DAGVTQSPTHLIKTRGQQVTLRCSPKSGHDTVSWYQQALGQGPQFIFQYYEEEERQRGNFPDRFSGHQFPNYSSELNVNALLLGDSALYLCASSLRGGQISYEQYFGPGTRLTVT.

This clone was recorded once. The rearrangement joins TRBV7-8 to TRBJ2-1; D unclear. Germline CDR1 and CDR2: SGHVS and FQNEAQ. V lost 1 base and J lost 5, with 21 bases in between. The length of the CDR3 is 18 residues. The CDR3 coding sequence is TGTGCCAGCAGCTTAGACTCTTTCGGACCAGCTGAGAACAATGAGCAGTTCTTC. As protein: CASSLDSFGPAENNEQFF.

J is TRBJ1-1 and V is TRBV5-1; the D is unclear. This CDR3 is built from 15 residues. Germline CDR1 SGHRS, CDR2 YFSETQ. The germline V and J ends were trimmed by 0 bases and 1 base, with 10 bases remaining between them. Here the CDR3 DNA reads TGCGCCAGCAGCTTGGCGGCAGCCCCGAACACTGAAGCTTTCTTT. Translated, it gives CASSLAAAPNTEAFF. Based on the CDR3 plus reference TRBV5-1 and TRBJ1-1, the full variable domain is KAGVTQTPRYLIKTRGQQVTLSCSPISGHRSVSWYQQTPGQGLQFLFEYFSETQRNKGNFPGRFSGRQFSNSRSEMNVSTLELGDSALYLCASSLAAAPNTEAFFGQGTRLTVV.